This TCR beta chain was identified in a study of shared clonotypes between healthy human individuals. Whole-study context: CD8 memory received one plate per donor, CD8 naive two, CD4 memory three and CD4 naive three.

Assay: immunoSEQ multiplex PCR; the TCRdb copy retains only in-frame clones and omits some. The data hold some 630,000 clones, with roughly 96% observed a single time. Naive CD8 isolation took CD45RO-negative cells positively selected for CCR7 and excluded terminally differentiated effector memory CD45RA+ cells. The trim removed 5 bases at V and 5 bases at J, leaving 8 bases unmatched. This CDR3 contains 16 residues. Germline assignment: CDR1 PRHDT and CDR2 FYEKMQ (reference sequence). This TCR came from a woman aged 30 to 39 in good health. The sample consisted of naive CD8+ T cells sorted from blood. The chain carries TRBV13 and TRBJ2-5; TRBD2 matches at 13 bases. The CDR3 spells CASSRGLAGVMETQYF. In DNA, the CDR3 is TGTGCCAGCAGCCGAGGACTAGCGGGAGTTATGGAGACCCAGTACTTC.